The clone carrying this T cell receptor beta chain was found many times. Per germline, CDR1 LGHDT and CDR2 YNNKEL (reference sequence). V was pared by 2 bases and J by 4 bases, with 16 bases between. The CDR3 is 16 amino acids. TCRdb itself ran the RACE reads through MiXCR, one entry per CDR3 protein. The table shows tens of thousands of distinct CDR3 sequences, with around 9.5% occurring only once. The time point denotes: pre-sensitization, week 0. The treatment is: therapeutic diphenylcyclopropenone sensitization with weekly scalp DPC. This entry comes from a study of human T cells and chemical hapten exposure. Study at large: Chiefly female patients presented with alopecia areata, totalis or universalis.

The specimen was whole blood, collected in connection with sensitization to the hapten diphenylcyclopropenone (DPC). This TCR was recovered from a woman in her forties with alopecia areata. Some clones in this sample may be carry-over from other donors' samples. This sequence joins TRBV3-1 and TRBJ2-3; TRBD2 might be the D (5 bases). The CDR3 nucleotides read TGTGCCAGCAGCCAACGAGCGGTGGGGTCCGCAGATACGCAGTATTTT. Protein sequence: CASSQRAVGSADTQYF.